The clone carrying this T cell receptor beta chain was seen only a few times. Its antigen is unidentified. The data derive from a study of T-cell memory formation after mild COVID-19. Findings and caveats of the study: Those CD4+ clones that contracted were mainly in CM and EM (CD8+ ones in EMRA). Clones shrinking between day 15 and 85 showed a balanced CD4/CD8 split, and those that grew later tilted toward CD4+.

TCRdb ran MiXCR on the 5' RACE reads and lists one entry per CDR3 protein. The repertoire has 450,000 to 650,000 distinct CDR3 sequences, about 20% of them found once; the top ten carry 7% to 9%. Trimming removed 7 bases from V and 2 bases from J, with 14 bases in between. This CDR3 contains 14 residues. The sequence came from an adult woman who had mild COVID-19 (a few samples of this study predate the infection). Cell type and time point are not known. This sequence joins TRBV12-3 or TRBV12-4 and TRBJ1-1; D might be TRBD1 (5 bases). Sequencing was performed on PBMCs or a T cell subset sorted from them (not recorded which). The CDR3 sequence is CASTPGGYNTEAFF. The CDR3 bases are TGTGCCAGCACCCCGGGGGGTTATAACACTGAAGCTTTCTTT.